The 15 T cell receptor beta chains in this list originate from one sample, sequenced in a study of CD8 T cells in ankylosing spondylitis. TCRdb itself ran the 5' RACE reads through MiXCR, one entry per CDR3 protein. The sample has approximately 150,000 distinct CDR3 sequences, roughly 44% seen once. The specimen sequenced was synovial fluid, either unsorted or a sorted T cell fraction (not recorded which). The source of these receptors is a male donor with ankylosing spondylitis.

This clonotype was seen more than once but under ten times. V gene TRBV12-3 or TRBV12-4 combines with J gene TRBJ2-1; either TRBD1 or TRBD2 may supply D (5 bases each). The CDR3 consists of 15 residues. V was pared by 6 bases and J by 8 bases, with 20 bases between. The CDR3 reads CASRSVGTHFDEQFF. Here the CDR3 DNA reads TGTGCCAGCAGGTCTGTGGGGACGCATTTCGATGAGCAGTTCTTC.

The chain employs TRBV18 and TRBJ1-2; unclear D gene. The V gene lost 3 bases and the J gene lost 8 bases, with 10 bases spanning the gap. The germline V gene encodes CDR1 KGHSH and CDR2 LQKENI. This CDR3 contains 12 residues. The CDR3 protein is CASSPGYFGYTF. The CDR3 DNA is TGTGCCAGCTCACCGGGATACTTCGGCTACACCTTC.

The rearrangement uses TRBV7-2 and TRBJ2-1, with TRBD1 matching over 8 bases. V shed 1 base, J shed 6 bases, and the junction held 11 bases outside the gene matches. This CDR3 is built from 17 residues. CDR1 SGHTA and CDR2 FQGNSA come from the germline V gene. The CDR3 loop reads CASSLGPRGHIVNEQFF. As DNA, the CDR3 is TGTGCCAGCAGCTTAGGTCCCAGGGGGCATATCGTCAATGAGCAGTTCTTC.

DNA of the CDR3: TGCGCCAGCAGCCAAGAGTACAGGGTGGAGACCCAGTACTTC. Encoded protein: CASSQEYRVETQYF. The chain joins TRBV4-1 to TRBJ2-5; D perhaps matches TRBD1 (6 bases). The germline gives CDR1 MGHRA, CDR2 YSYEKL. Trimming pared 0 bases from V and 5 bases from J, leaving 10 bases between. There are 14 residues in the CDR3.

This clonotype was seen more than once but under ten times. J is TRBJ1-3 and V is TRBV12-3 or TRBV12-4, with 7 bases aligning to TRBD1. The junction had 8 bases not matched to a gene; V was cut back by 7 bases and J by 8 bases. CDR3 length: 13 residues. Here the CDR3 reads CASTKTGWDTIYF. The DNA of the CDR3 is TGTGCCAGCACCAAGACAGGGTGGGACACCATATATTTT.

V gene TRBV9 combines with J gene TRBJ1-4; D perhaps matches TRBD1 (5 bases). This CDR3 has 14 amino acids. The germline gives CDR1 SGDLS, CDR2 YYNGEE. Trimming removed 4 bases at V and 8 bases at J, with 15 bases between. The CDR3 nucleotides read TGTGCCAGCAGCCTAGGCGGGGGAGGAGAAAAACTGTTTTTT. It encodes CASSLGGGGEKLFF.

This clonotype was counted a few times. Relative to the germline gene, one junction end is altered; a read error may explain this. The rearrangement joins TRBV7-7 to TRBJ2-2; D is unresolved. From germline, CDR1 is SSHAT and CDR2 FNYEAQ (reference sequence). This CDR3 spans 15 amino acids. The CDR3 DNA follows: TGTGCTAGCAGCTTTGGGCCGCGAGGCACCGGGGAGCTGTTTTTT. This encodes CASSFGPRGTGELFF.

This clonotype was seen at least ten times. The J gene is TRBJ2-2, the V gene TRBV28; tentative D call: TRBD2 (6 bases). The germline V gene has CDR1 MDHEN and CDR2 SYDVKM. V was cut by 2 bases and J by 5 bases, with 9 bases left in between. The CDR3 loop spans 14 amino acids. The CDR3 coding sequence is TGTGCCAGCAGTTTACACGGGGGAACCGGGGAGCTGTTTTTT. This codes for CASSLHGGTGELFF.

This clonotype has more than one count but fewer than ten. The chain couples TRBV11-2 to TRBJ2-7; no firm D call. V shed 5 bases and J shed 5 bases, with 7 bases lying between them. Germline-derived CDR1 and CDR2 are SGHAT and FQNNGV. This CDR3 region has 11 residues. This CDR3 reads CASSQYHEQYF. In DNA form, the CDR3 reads TGTGCCAGCAGCCAATACCACGAGCAGTACTTC. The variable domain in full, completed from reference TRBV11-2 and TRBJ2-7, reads EAGVAQSPRYKIIEKRQSVAFWCNPISGHATLYWYQQILGQGPKLLIQFQNNGVVDDSQLPKDRFSAERLKGVDSTLKIQPAKLEDSAVYLCASSQYHEQYFGPGTRLTVT.

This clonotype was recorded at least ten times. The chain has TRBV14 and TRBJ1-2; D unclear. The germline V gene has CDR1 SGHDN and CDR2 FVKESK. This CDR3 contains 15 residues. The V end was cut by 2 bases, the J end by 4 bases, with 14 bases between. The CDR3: CASSQNPPPAYGYTF. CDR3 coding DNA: TGTGCCAGCAGCCAAAATCCCCCGCCTGCCTATGGCTACACCTTC.

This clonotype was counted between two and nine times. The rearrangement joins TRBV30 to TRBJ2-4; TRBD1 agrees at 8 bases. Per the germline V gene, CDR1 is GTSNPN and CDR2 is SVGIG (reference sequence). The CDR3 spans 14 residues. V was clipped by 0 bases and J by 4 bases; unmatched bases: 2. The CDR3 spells CAWSVGTGKNIQYF. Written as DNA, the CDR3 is TGTGCCTGGAGTGTGGGGACAGGAAAAAACATTCAGTACTTC.

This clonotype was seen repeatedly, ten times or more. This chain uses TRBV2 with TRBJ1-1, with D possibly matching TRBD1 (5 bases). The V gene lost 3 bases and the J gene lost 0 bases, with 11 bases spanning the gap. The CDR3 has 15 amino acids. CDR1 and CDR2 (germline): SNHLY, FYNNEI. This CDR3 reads CASSDDRTMNTEAFF. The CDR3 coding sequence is TGTGCCAGCAGTGACGACAGAACCATGAACACTGAAGCTTTCTTT.

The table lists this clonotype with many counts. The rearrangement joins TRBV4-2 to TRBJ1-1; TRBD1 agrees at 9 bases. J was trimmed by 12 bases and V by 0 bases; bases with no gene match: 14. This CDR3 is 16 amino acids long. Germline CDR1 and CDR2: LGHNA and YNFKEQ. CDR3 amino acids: CASSQDATGQGLITFF. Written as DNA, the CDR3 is TGTGCCAGCAGCCAAGACGCCACCGGACAGGGGTTAATCACTTTCTTT.

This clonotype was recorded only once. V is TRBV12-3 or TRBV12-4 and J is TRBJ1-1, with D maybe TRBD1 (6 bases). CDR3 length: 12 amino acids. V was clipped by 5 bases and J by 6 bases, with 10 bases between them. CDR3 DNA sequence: TGTGCCAGCAGTCAAGGACAGCCTGAAGCTTTCTTT. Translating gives CASSQGQPEAFF.

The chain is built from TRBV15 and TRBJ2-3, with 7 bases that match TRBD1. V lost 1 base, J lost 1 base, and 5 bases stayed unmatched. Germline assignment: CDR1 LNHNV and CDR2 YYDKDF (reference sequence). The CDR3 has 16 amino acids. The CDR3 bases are TGTGCCACCAGCAGAGTGGGGACAGAACGCACAGATACGCAGTATTTT. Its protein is CATSRVGTERTDTQYF.